This TCR beta chain appears in the sequencing data of a study of CD8+ T cells in alopecia areata. The treatment is: oral pan-JAK inhibitor, 5-10 mg twice daily. The germline V gene has CDR1 ENHRY and CDR2 SYGVKD. The CDR3 loop spans 12 amino acids. V was shortened by 10 bases and J by 5 bases, with 14 bases between the two germline ends. Extracted from the samples, RNA was reverse transcribed into cDNA to serve as the sequencing template. Clones were read by immunoSEQ multiplex PCR, and TCRdb kept only the in-frame ones, dropping some. The table lists 180,000 or so clones, over 45% of them singletons.

This chain uses TRBV10-3 with TRBJ1-1; TRBD1 might be the D (5 bases). The origin of this receptor is a human donor with alopecia areata. The source material was CD4+ T cells sorted from blood, sampled at week 24, from a patient treated with tofacitinib. The DNA of the CDR3 is TGTGCCACCAGAAACTCAGGGACTGAAGCTTTCTTT. This sequence encodes CATRNSGTEAFF.